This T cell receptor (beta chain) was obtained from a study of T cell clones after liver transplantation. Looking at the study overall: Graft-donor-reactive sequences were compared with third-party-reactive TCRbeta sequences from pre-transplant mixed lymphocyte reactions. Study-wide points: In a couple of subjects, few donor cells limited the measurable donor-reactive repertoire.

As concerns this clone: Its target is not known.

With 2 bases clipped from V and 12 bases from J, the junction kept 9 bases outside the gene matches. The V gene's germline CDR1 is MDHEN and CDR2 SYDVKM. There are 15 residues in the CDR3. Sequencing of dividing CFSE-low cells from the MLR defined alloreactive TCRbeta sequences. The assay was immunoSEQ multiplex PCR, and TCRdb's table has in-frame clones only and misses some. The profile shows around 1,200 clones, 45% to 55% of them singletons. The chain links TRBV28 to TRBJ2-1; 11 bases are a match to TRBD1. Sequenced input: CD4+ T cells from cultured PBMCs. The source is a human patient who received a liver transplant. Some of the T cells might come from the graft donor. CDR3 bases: TGTGCCAGCAGTTTACTAGGGACAGGGGGTTTGGGGCAGTTCTTC. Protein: CASSLLGTGGLGQFF.